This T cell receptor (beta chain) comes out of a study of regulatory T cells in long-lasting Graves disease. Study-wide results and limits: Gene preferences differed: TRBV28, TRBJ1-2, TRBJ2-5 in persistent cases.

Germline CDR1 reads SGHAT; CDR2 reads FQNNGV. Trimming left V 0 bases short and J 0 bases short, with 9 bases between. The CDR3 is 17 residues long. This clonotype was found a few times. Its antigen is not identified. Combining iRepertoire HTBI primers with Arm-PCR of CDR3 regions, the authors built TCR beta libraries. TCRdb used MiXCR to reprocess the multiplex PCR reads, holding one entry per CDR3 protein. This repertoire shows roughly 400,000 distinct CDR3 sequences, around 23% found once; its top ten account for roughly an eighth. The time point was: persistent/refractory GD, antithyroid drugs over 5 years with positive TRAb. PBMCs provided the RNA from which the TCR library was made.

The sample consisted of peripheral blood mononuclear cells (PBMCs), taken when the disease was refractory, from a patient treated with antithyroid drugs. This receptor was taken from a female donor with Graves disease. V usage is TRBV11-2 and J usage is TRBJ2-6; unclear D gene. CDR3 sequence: CASSLDPPGSGANVLTF. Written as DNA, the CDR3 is TGTGCCAGCAGCTTAGATCCCCCAGGCTCTGGGGCCAACGTCCTGACTTTC.